This TCR beta chain appears in the sequencing data of a study of blood T cell repertoires in COVID-19. Trimming took 3 bases from V and 4 from J; bases not matched to a gene: 12. The CDR3 length is 16 residues. CDR1 is MNHEY, CDR2 SVGAGI, per germline. Here immunoSEQ multiplex PCR was the method, and the copy in TCRdb shows in-frame clones only, minus some. Counted here are over 200,000 clones, roughly nine tenths occurring once; the ten biggest clones make up 0.55% to 0.75%. The receptor comes from a man aged 40-50 years with acute or convalescent COVID-19. The chain uses TRBV6-5 and TRBJ2-7, with TRBD1 matching over 7 bases. Sequenced material: peripheral blood. As DNA, the CDR3 is TGTGCCAGCAGTTATCGAGGGGGCGTAAAACAGTACGAGCAGTACTTC. Protein: CASSYRGGVKQYEQYF.